The 29 T cell receptor beta chains given below trace back to one sample, sequenced in a study of cytomegalovirus exposure and HLA in healthy donors. In the PCR, 60 Vbeta and 13 Jbeta primers were used. The repertoire was sequenced with immunoSEQ multiplex PCR; TCRdb's copy has only in-frame clones and lacks some. The table lists 200,000 to 250,000 clones, 70% to 85% of them singletons. Sequencing input: PBMCs. The receptors shown here come from a woman between 40 and 55 years old in good health and CMV-seronegative.

In its sample, this clone was seen once. The V gene is TRBV7-2, the J gene TRBJ2-4, with D tentatively TRBD2 (5 bases). The V end was cut by 4 bases, the J end by 0 bases, with 10 bases between. This CDR3 comprises 15 residues. Germline CDR1 SGHTA, CDR2 FQGNSA. For the CDR3, the DNA is TGTGCCAGCAGCTCGGCCGGGATAGCCAAAAACATTCAGTACTTC. This translates into CASSSAGIAKNIQYF.

This clone has more than one count but fewer than ten. The rearrangement joins TRBV19 to TRBJ2-7; 8 nucleotides agree with TRBD2. Unmatched junction bases numbered 9, after V lost 6 bases and J lost 5 bases. The CDR3 totals 14 residues. Germline V CDR1 and CDR2: LNHDA, SQIVND (reference sequence). The CDR3 loop reads CASSRTSSPHEQYF. The CDR3 DNA reads as TGTGCCAGTAGCCGGACTAGCAGCCCTCACGAGCAGTACTTC.

V is TRBV4-3 and J is TRBJ1-2; D remains unclear. The CDR3 extends over 11 amino acids. Germline V gene sequence: CDR1 LGHNA, CDR2 YSLEER. Trimming cost V 1 base and J 7 bases, with 4 bases left between them. This CDR3 reads CASSQVCGYTF. CDR3 coding DNA: TGCGCCAGCAGCCAAGTCTGTGGCTACACCTTC.

This chain links TRBV19 with TRBJ1-2; 9 positions match TRBD1. V lost 9 bases and J lost 3; bases outside the gene matches: 11. From germline, CDR1 is LNHDA and CDR2 SQIVND (reference sequence). The CDR3 contains 15 residues. CDR3 in DNA: TGTGCCAGCCACTTCCGGGACAGGGTAGACTATGGCTACACCTTC. It specifies CASHFRDRVDYGYTF.

A note on this clone: This specimen includes other DNA sequences encoding the same CDR3. The CDR3 DNA reads as TGTGCCACCAGCAGAGCGGGACAGTTGAACACTGAAGCTTTCTTT. As protein: CATSRAGQLNTEAFF. This rearrangement joins TRBV15 to TRBJ1-1; 7 positions match TRBD1. The CDR3 sequence is 15 residues long. Trimming cost V 1 base and J 0 bases; bases outside gene matches: 2. Germline CDR1 and CDR2: LNHNV and YYDKDF (reference sequence).

The chain is built from TRBV18 and TRBJ2-7, with D possibly being TRBD2 (5 bases). The CDR3 sequence is 13 residues long. Germline CDR1 reads KGHSH; CDR2 reads LQKENI. V was clipped by 5 bases and J by 3 bases, with 11 bases between them. CDR3 region: CASSSGGSYEQYF. DNA for the CDR3: TGTGCCAGCTCATCAGGAGGCAGCTACGAGCAGTACTTC.

This chain uses TRBV27 with TRBJ2-6; the match to TRBD1 covers 12 bases. This CDR3 region has 20 residues. Germline V gives CDR1 MNHEY, CDR2 SMNVEV (reference sequence). V lost 5 bases, J lost 2 bases, and 13 bases stayed unmatched. CDR3 nucleotide sequence: TGTGCCAGCAGTCTACACCATGGGACAGGGGGCGTCACTGGGGCCAACGTCCTGACTTTC. This encodes CASSLHHGTGGVTGANVLTF. The full variable domain, with the rest looked up from reference TRBV27 and TRBJ2-6, is EAQVTQNPRYLITVTGKKLTVTCSQNMNHEYMSWYRQDPGLGLRQIYYSMNVEVTDKGDVPEGYKVSRKEKRNFPLILESPSPNQTSLYFCASSLHHGTGGVTGANVLTFGAGSRLTVL.

The genes are TRBV5-1 and TRBJ1-1; a weak D match, TRBD1 (6 bases). Germline lookup yields CDR1 SGHRS and CDR2 YFSETQ. Trimming shortened V by 0 bases and J by 1 base, and 10 bases separated the two germline ends. This CDR3 has 15 amino acids. The CDR3: CASSLVGRGNTEAFF. Written as DNA, the CDR3 is TGCGCCAGCAGCTTGGTTGGCAGGGGGAACACTGAAGCTTTCTTT.

This clone showed up just once. The rearrangement joins TRBV6-1 to TRBJ1-5; perhaps TRBD1 as D (5 bases). With 4 bases removed from V and 2 bases from J, the gap between germline ends came to 21 bases. Germline V lookup: CDR1 MNHNS, CDR2 SASEGT. The CDR3 length is 18 residues. CDR3 sequence (DNA): TGTGCCAGCAGTGCCGAAAGGCCTGCAGGGATGCGCAATCAGCCCCAGCATTTT. Protein product: CASSAERPAGMRNQPQHF.

The chain couples TRBV9 to TRBJ2-3; 9 bases match TRBD1. The germline V gene encodes CDR1 SGDLS and CDR2 YYNGEE. This CDR3 spans 15 amino acids. After removal of 2 bases from V and 3 bases from J, the junction contained 4 bases not matched to a gene. CDR3 loop: CASSVTGGGTDTQYF. In DNA form, the CDR3 reads TGTGCCAGCAGCGTTACAGGGGGCGGGACAGATACGCAGTATTTT.

The chain uses TRBV18 and TRBJ1-1, with D unclear. Per germline, CDR1 KGHSH and CDR2 LQKENI. CDR3 size: 16 residues. V lost 0 bases and J lost 0, with 11 bases in between. CDR3 sequence reads: CASSPPRASMNTEAFF. For the CDR3, the DNA is TGTGCCAGCTCACCACCGAGGGCTTCCATGAACACTGAAGCTTTCTTT.

This chain connects TRBV7-2 to TRBJ2-5, with 10 positions matching TRBD2. The better agreement between TRBJ2-7 and the DNA end casts doubt on the J call. The V gene's germline CDR1 is SGHTA and CDR2 FQGNSA. CDR3 length: 15 residues. CDR3 sequence (DNA): TGTGCCAGCAGCGTAGGACTAGCGGTGCCCTACGAGCAGTACTTC. Protein product: CASSVGLAVPYEQYF.

V gene TRBV6-5 combines with J gene TRBJ2-1; 15 bases match TRBD2. There are 14 residues in the CDR3. Germline trimming cut 10 bases from V and 7 bases from J; bases unmatched to any gene: 5. The germline V gene encodes CDR1 MNHEY and CDR2 SVGAGI. Written as DNA, the CDR3 is TGTGCCACCCGGACTAGCGGGGGGGCGAATGAGCAGTTCTTC. Its protein is CATRTSGGANEQFF.

The chain has TRBV11-2 and TRBJ1-1, with 8 bases aligning to TRBD1. Germline lookup yields CDR1 SGHAT and CDR2 FQNNGV. There are 13 residues in the CDR3. V lost 5 bases, J lost 2 bases, and 1 base stayed unmatched. In DNA form, the CDR3 reads TGTGCCAGCAGCGACAGGGGTAACACTGAAGCTTTCTTT. Protein: CASSDRGNTEAFF.

Concerning this clone: This same CDR3 is encoded by further DNA sequences in the sample. V and J are TRBV30 and TRBJ2-7; 7 bases line up with TRBD1. Trimming at V came to 4 bases and at J to 3 bases, leaving 0 bases not matched to a gene. The germline V gene encodes CDR1 GTSNPN and CDR2 SVGIG (reference sequence). The length of the CDR3 is 11 residues. The CDR3 sequence: CAWTGGYEQYF. In DNA, the CDR3 is TGTGCCTGGACAGGGGGCTACGAGCAGTACTTC.

The V call is TRBV30, the J call TRBJ1-6; D remains ambiguous. V lost 1 base and J 7 bases, leaving 2 bases between the germline ends. The CDR3 spans 11 residues. Per germline, CDR1 GTSNPN and CDR2 SVGIG (reference sequence). CDR3: CAWSANSPLHF. In DNA, the CDR3 is TGTGCCTGGAGTGCAAATTCACCCCTCCACTTT.

The chain recombines TRBV30 with TRBJ1-5; D not resolved. From germline, CDR1 is GTSNPN and CDR2 SVGIG (reference sequence). The V gene lost 0 bases and the J gene lost 1 base, with 7 bases spanning the gap. The CDR3 runs 14 residues. CDR3 in DNA: TGTGCCTGGAGTGTTGGCGGAAGCAATCAGCCCCAGCATTTT. As protein: CAWSVGGSNQPQHF. Filled out from reference TRBV30 and TRBJ1-5, the complete variable domain reads SQTIHQWPATLVQPVGSPLSLECTVEGTSNPNLYWYRQAAGRGLQLLFYSVGIGQISSEVPQNLSASRPQDRQFILSSKKLLLSDSGFYLCAWSVGGSNQPQHFGDGTRLSIL.

The chain recombines TRBV10-3 with TRBJ1-5; TRBD1 matches 12 bases. Germline loops: CDR1 ENHRY, CDR2 SYGVKD. This CDR3 spans 16 amino acids. V dropped 4 bases and J dropped 6; count of bases not matched to a gene: 7. Written as DNA, the CDR3 is TGTGCCATCAGTGCCCGGGACAGGGGGCTGTTTCAGCCCCAGCATTTT. This gives the protein CAISARDRGLFQPQHF.

A single count supports this clone. In nucleotides, the CDR3 is TGTGCCACGAGGGCCCGCACAGATACGCAGTATTTT. Encoded protein: CATRARTDTQYF. V usage is TRBV7-2 and J usage is TRBJ2-3; maybe TRBD2 (5 bases). The CDR3 spans 12 residues. CDR1 SGHTA and CDR2 FQGNSA come from the germline V gene. V was trimmed by 10 bases and J by 1 base, leaving 9 bases between them.

This clone has more than one count but fewer than ten. This rearrangement joins TRBV4-3 to TRBJ2-2; D gene uncertain. The germline gives CDR1 LGHNA, CDR2 YSLEER. The V end was cut by 2 bases, the J end by 5 bases, with 12 bases between. The CDR3 has 15 amino acids. DNA of the CDR3: TGCGCCAGCAGCCAACTCCACACAGTAACCGGGGAGCTGTTTTTT. Protein: CASSQLHTVTGELFF.

The sample holds a few counts of this clone. Other DNA sequences of this sample code for an identical CDR3. The rearrangement joins TRBV2 to TRBJ1-1, with unresolved D. V was cut by 8 bases and J by 1 base, with 11 bases left in between. This CDR3 is 13 amino acids long. Germline V CDR1 and CDR2: SNHLY, FYNNEI. In DNA form, the CDR3 reads TGTGCCAGCTCGTCAGACACGAACACTGAAGCTTTCTTT. Residues: CASSSDTNTEAFF.

V and J are TRBV7-2 and TRBJ1-2; 7 bases line up with TRBD1. The CDR3 covers 14 residues. CDR1 is SGHTA, CDR2 FQGNSA, per germline. The V segment lost 6 bases and the J segment 3 bases; nucleotides outside the gene matches: 7. The CDR3 sequence is CASSGDRQDYGYTF. CDR3 DNA: TGTGCCAGCAGTGGGGACAGACAAGACTATGGCTACACCTTC.

This clone was picked up a small number of times. This chain joins TRBV4-2 and TRBJ1-6; 7 positions match TRBD1. Germline CDR1 is LGHNA and CDR2 is YNFKEQ. This CDR3 comprises 16 residues. With 1 base clipped from V and 9 bases from J, the junction kept 9 bases outside the gene matches. As DNA, the CDR3 is TGTGCCAGCAGCCAAGGGGCCTCAGGGGGAACTTCACCCCTCCACTTT. Its protein product is CASSQGASGGTSPLHF.

The gene calls are TRBV7-9 and TRBJ1-6; D gene ambiguous. The germline V and J ends were trimmed by 1 base and 8 bases, with 12 bases remaining between them. This CDR3 contains 15 residues. The germline gives CDR1 SEHNR, CDR2 FQNEAQ (reference sequence). CDR3 coding DNA: TGTGCCAGCAGCTTAGGGAAGGGAGGAGATTCACCCCTCCACTTT. It codes for CASSLGKGGDSPLHF.

The rearrangement uses TRBV7-9 and TRBJ1-4, with 9 bases matching TRBD1. Germline CDR1 SEHNR, CDR2 FQNEAQ (reference sequence). The CDR3 runs 17 residues. V lost 4 bases to trimming and J lost 6 bases; unmatched junction nucleotides: 12. CDR3 nucleotide sequence: TGTGCCAGCAGCTCCCTAGGTAAACGGGACAGGGATGAAAAACTGTTTTTT. Translating it yields CASSSLGKRDRDEKLFF.

This clone was observed at least ten times. The chain uses TRBV6-5 and TRBJ2-7; unclear D gene. Germline CDR1 MNHEY, CDR2 SVGAGI. The CDR3 spans 13 residues. With 6 bases removed from V and 0 bases from J, the gap between germline ends came to 9 bases. Written as DNA, the CDR3 is TGTGCCAGCAGGTACACAAACTCCTACGAGCAGTACTTC. Amino acids: CASRYTNSYEQYF.

The rearrangement links TRBV10-2 to TRBJ1-2, with 7 bases that match TRBD1. Germline V gene sequence: CDR1 WSHSY, CDR2 SAAADI. J was trimmed by 6 bases and V by 0 bases; bases with no gene match: 1. The CDR3 length is 13 residues. CDR3 in amino acids: CASSESTGNGYTF. In nucleotides, the CDR3 is TGCGCCAGCAGTGAGTCGACAGGGAATGGCTACACCTTC.

The chain has TRBV11-3 and TRBJ2-1; 9 positions match TRBD1. Germline CDR1 SGHNT, CDR2 YENEEA. The CDR3 runs 15 residues. J was trimmed by 7 bases and V by 5 bases; bases with no gene match: 9. The CDR3 region has the DNA TGTGCCAGCAGCAACAACGGACAGGGGAGGAATGAGCAGTTCTTC. Residues: CASSNNGQGRNEQFF.

The rearrangement joins TRBV5-6 to TRBJ1-2, with a possible D match to TRBD1 (5 bases). This CDR3 has 13 residues. The germline gives CDR1 SGHDT, CDR2 YYEEEE. The germline V and J ends were trimmed by 2 bases and 6 bases, with 11 bases remaining between them. The CDR3 sequence is CASSLGAGDGYTF. The CDR3 DNA sequence: TGTGCCAGCAGCTTAGGGGCAGGAGATGGCTACACCTTC.